This T cell receptor beta chain was captured by sequencing in a study of blood T cell repertoires in COVID-19. Looking at the study overall: The United States, Italy and Spain provided the acute and convalescent COVID-19 samples. The cDNA or gDNA used as material had been derived from T cells, B-cell-depleted T cells, or PBMCs.

In the original analysis: How many nucleated cells were present was estimated from reference gene primer amplification. This table comes from immunoSEQ multiplex PCR, and its TCRdb copy is limited to in-frame clones, with some not included. Clone size and the V and J calls come from that table; the DNA yielded D and trimming. The table lists roughly 130,000 clones, 84% of them singletons. Sequencing was performed on peripheral blood. This TCR was sampled from a woman aged 25 to 39 who had recovered from COVID-19.

CDR3 DNA: TGTGCCAGCAGTGAAGCGCGGCAGGGTAGAGCTTTCTTT. It is translated as CASSEARQGRAFF. This sequence joins TRBV2 and TRBJ1-1; D might be TRBD1 (5 bases). CDR3 size: 13 residues. Germline V gene data show CDR1 as SNHLY and CDR2 as FYNNEI. Trimming removed 0 bases from V and 10 bases from J, with 12 bases in between.